This T cell receptor (beta chain) emerged from a study of blood T cell repertoires in COVID-19. Study at large: The cDNA or gDNA used as material had been derived from T cells, B-cell-depleted T cells, or PBMCs.

Original data processing: For nucleated cells, counts were estimated from reference gene primer amplification. Assay: immunoSEQ multiplex PCR; the TCRdb copy retains only in-frame clones and omits some. D and trimming come from the DNA, and the V and J calls and clone size come from that table. The sample has about 210,000 clones, 65% to 90% seen once; the top ten hold more than 4.5%. Enrollment of patients from Seattle took place during active infection, with longitudinal follow-up. The source of this sequence is a man aged 50 or older with COVID-19, enrolled during active disease. Sequencing was performed on peripheral blood.

The CDR3 loop is CASSPRTGRSPLHF. The CDR3 nucleotides are TGTGCCAGCAGCCCCAGGACAGGGAGATCACCCCTCCACTTT. The chain recombines TRBV7-8 with TRBJ1-6; 8 positions match TRBD1. The V gene end was trimmed by 5 bases and the J gene end by 10 bases; junction bases not matched to a gene: 7. Germline V gene sequence: CDR1 SGHVS, CDR2 FQNEAQ. The CDR3 sequence is 14 residues long.